One and the same sample provided the 11 T cell receptor beta chains below, sequenced in a study of CD8 T cells in Susac syndrome. With random hexamers, about 0.45 to 1 ug RNA was reverse transcribed. TCRdb re-derived calls from the immunoSEQ multiplex PCR reads in MiXCR, one entry per CDR3 protein. The profile shows 160,000 or so distinct CDR3 sequences, approximately 94% of them singletons. The sequenced material came from CD4+ T cells from PBMCs. Receptors originate from a human donor with Susac syndrome.

The chain has TRBV5-1 and TRBJ1-2, with D unclear. This CDR3 region has 15 residues. V lost 3 bases, J lost 4 bases, and 16 bases lay in between. CDR1 is SGHRS and CDR2 is YFSETQ in the germline V gene. The chain's CDR3 is CASSSRLDDAYGYTF. The CDR3 DNA sequence: TGCGCCAGCAGCTCCAGGTTGGACGATGCCTATGGCTACACCTTC.

The chain couples TRBV3-1 to TRBJ1-5, with a weak D call TRBD1 (5 bases). V dropped 2 bases and J dropped 3 bases, with 11 bases sitting between them. Germline V CDR1 and CDR2: LGHDT, YNNKEL (reference sequence). CDR3 length equals 15 residues. CDR3 amino acids: CASSQNRDSNQPQHF. CDR3 nucleotide sequence: TGTGCCAGCAGCCAAAACCGGGACTCCAATCAGCCCCAGCATTTT. Supplemented by reference TRBV3-1 and TRBJ1-5, the full variable domain reads DTAVSQTPKYLVTQMGNDKSIKCEQNLGHDTMYWYKQDSKKFLKIMFSYNNKELIINETVPNRFSPKSPDKAHLNLHINSLELGDSAVYFCASSQNRDSNQPQHFGDGTRLSIL.

The chain has TRBV29-1 and TRBJ2-5; TRBD1 matches at 9 bases. Trimming removed 6 bases from V and 5 bases from J; junction bases left unmatched: 7. From germline, CDR1 is SQVTM and CDR2 ANQGSEA. The length of the CDR3 is 13 residues. DNA of the CDR3: TGCAGCGTGGACAGGGGAATCGGGGAGACCCAGTACTTC. Translation gives CSVDRGIGETQYF.

V usage is TRBV11-3 and J usage is TRBJ2-7; 14 nucleotides align to TRBD2. CDR1 and CDR2 (germline): SGHNT, YENEEA. The CDR3 length is 15 residues. V lost 4 bases, J lost 2 bases, and 1 base stayed unmatched. DNA of the CDR3: TGTGCCAGCAGCTGGACTAGCGGGGGGACCTACGAGCAGTACTTC. Protein: CASSWTSGGTYEQYF. Using reference TRBV11-3 and TRBJ2-7 for the parts outside the CDR3, the full variable domain is EAGVVQSPRYKIIEKKQPVAFWCNPISGHNTLYWYLQNLGQGPELLIRYENEEAVDDSQLPKDRFSAERLKGVDSTLKIQPAELGDSAVYLCASSWTSGGTYEQYFGPGTRLTVT.

V gene TRBV7-2 combines with J gene TRBJ1-6; TRBD1 is a possible D gene (6 bases). Trimming left V 6 bases short and J 11 bases short, with 14 bases between. CDR1 and CDR2 (germline): SGHTA, FQGNSA. The CDR3 spans 13 residues. Here the CDR3 DNA reads TGTGCCAGCAGTAAGGGGTCAGGGGCACCCCTCCACTTT. Its translation is CASSKGSGAPLHF.

The rearrangement joins TRBV7-9 to TRBJ2-1, with 12 bases identical to TRBD1. V lost 4 bases to trimming and J lost 0 bases; unmatched junction nucleotides: 10. Germline V gene data show CDR1 as SEHNR and CDR2 as FQNEAQ (reference sequence). There are 19 residues in the CDR3. This CDR3 is CASSSPGTGGPSSYNEQFF. The CDR3 DNA reads TGTGCCAGCAGCTCGCCTGGGACAGGGGGCCCGAGCTCCTACAATGAGCAGTTCTTC.

This chain connects TRBV24-1 to TRBJ2-5, with TRBD1 identical over 7 bases. The CDR3 runs 15 residues. The germline gives CDR1 KGHDR, CDR2 SFDVKD. The V and J ends lost 3 bases and 1 base, in that order; junction bases with no gene match: 4. The CDR3 reads CATSDNGDSQETQYF. CDR3 nucleotides: TGTGCCACCAGTGATAATGGGGACAGCCAAGAGACCCAGTACTTC.

The V gene is TRBV12-3 or TRBV12-4, the J gene TRBJ1-2; D is perhaps TRBD1 (6 bases). This CDR3 has 12 amino acids. V lost 6 bases, J lost 8 bases, and 13 bases lay in between. CDR3: CASSRIGQGYTF. The CDR3 coding sequence is TGTGCCAGCAGCCGGATAGGACAGGGCTACACCTTC.

The V gene is TRBV7-6, the J gene TRBJ1-6, with 8 bases that match TRBD1. Losses at the gene ends were 5 bases for V and 0 bases for J; bases not matched to a gene: 9. The CDR3 runs 18 residues. CDR1 is SGHVS, CDR2 FNYEAQ, per germline. CDR3 DNA sequence: TGTGCCAGCAGCGAACGGGACAGGTCGAGCTCCTATAATTCACCCCTCCACTTT. Amino acids: CASSERDRSSSYNSPLHF. Combining the CDR3 with reference TRBV7-6 and TRBJ1-6 gives the whole variable domain GAGVSQSPRYKVTKRGQDVALRCDPISGHVSLYWYRQALGQGPEFLTYFNYEAQQDKSGLPNDRFSAERPEGSISTLTIQRTEQRDSAMYRCASSERDRSSSYNSPLHFGNGTRLTVT.

The chain couples TRBV5-1 to TRBJ1-2, with TRBD1 matching over 9 bases. The trim removed 5 bases at V and 2 bases at J, leaving 13 bases unmatched. Germline V gene sequence: CDR1 SGHRS, CDR2 YFSETQ. The CDR3 is 17 residues long. The CDR3 coding sequence is TGCGCCAGCAGTCTTCCCCCGCCGGGACAGGGAAACTATGGCTACACCTTC. It translates to CASSLPPPGQGNYGYTF.

V usage is TRBV29-1 and J usage is TRBJ1-2, with TRBD1 matching 11 bases. The trim removed 6 bases at V and 0 bases at J, leaving 3 bases unmatched. Germline loops: CDR1 SQVTM, CDR2 ANQGSEA. The CDR3 sequence is 14 residues long. As DNA, the CDR3 is TGCAGCGTGGGGGACAGGGGGACTAACTATGGCTACACCTTC. It is translated as CSVGDRGTNYGYTF.